These 7 T cell receptor beta chains originate from one sample sequenced in a study of CXCR3-negative and CXCR3-positive naive CD8 T cells. cDNA libraries for TRB were generated by 5' RACE incorporating UMI labels. TCRdb reprocessed the 5' RACE reads, with one entry per CDR3 protein and no DNA. This sample's table has 150,000 or so distinct CDR3 sequences. These receptors' antigens are unknown. Findings of the study overall: CXCR3-expressing naive cells carried TRB CDR3s more hydrophobic than those of CXCR3-negative naive cells.

Sequencing input: naive CXCR3+ CD8+ T cells from blood. Noted subset: CD45RO-CCR7+CD27+CD95- naive CD8+ T cells expressing CXCR3 (TNR3+). The receptors shown here come from a human donor in good health. Some clones in this sample may be carry-over from other donors' samples.

The chain's CDR3 is CASSFLTGMYEQYF. The chain uses TRBV21-1 and TRBJ2-7; TCRdb returns TRBD1, unconfirmable since there is no DNA. TRBV21-1 is designated a pseudogene. CDR3 length: 14 residues.

The V call is TRBV14, the J call TRBJ2-2. CDR1 and CDR2 from the germline V gene are SGHDN and FVKESK. The CDR3 contains 15 residues. The CDR3 is CASSRLSERTGELFF.

The chain recombines TRBV7-9 with TRBJ1-5. The CDR3 contains 17 residues. The V gene's germline CDR1 is SEHNR and CDR2 FQNEAQ (reference sequence). The CDR3 spells CASSLGLEGLSNQPQHF.

The rearrangement joins TRBV20-1 to TRBJ2-7; the D gene TCRdb calls, TRBD1, cannot be checked with no DNA. Germline assignment: CDR1 DFQATT and CDR2 SNEGSKA (reference sequence). The CDR3 contains 15 residues. The CDR3 loop is CSAPTGTASSYEQYF.

This chain uses TRBV9 with TRBJ2-5; checking the TCRdb D call of TRBD1 is not possible without DNA. The V gene's germline CDR1 is SGDLS and CDR2 YYNGEE. The CDR3 covers 14 residues. The CDR3 protein is CASSVDDSRGTQYF.

The chain recombines TRBV27 with TRBJ2-7. The germline V gene has CDR1 MNHEY and CDR2 SMNVEV (reference sequence). CDR3 length: 13 residues. The CDR3 sequence is CASSTDSSYEQYF.

J is TRBJ2-7 and V is TRBV28. CDR3 length: 14 amino acids. The germline CDR1 and CDR2 sequences are MDHEN and SYDVKM. The chain's CDR3 is CASSNLGEFYEQYF.